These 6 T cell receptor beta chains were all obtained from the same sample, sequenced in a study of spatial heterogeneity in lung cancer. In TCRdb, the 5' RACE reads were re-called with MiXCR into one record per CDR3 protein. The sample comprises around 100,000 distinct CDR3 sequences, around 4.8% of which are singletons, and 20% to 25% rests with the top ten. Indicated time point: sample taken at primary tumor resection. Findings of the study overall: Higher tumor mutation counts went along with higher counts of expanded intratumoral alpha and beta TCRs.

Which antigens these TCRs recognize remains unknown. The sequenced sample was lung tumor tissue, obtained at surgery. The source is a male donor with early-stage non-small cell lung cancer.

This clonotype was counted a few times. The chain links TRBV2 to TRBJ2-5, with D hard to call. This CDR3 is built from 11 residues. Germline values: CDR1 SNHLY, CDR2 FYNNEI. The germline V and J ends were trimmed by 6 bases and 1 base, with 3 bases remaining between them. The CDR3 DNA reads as TGTGCCAGCAGGATCCAAGAGACCCAGTACTTC. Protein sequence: CASRIQETQYF.

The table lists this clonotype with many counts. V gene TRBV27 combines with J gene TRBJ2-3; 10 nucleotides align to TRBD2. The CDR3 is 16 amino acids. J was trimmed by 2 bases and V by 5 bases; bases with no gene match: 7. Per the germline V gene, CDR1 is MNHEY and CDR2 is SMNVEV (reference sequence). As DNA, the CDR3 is TGTGCCAGCAGTGTTAGCGGGAGGCCGCCCACAGATACGCAGTATTTT. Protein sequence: CASSVSGRPPTDTQYF.

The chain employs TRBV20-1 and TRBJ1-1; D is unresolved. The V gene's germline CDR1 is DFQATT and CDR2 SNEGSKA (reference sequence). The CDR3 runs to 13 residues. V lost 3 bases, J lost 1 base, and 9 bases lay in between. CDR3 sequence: CSASRISNTEAFF. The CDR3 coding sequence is TGCAGTGCTAGCCGGATCTCGAACACTGAAGCTTTCTTT.

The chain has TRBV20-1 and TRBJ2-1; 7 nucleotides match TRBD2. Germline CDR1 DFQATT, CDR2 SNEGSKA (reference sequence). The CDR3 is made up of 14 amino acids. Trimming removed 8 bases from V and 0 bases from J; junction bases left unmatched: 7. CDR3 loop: CSFERDLSYNEQFF. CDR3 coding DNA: TGCAGTTTTGAGCGGGACCTCTCCTACAATGAGCAGTTCTTC.

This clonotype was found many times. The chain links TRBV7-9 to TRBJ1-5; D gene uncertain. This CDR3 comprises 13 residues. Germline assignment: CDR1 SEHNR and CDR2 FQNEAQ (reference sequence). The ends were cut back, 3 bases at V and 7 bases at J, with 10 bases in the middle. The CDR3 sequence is CASSFPGEQPQHF. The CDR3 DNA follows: TGTGCCAGCAGCTTCCCGGGAGAACAGCCCCAGCATTTT.

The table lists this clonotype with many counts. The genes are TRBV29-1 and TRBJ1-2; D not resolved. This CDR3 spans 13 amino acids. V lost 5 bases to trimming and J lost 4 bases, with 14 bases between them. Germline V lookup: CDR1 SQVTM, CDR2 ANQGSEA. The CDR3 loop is CSVPQEGSYGYTF. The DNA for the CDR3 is TGCAGCGTTCCTCAAGAGGGCTCCTATGGCTACACCTTC.